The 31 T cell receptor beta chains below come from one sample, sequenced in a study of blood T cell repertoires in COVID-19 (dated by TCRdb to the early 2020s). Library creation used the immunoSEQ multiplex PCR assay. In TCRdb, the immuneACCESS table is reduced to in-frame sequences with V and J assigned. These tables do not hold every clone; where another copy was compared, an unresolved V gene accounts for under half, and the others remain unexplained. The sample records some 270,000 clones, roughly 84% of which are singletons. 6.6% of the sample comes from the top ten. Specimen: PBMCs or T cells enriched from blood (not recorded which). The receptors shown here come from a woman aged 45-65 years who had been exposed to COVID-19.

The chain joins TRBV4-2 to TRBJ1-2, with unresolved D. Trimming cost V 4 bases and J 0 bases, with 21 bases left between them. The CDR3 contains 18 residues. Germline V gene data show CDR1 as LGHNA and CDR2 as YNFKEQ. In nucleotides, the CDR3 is TGTGCCAGCAGCCCCGTAATGGGAGACCAAGCAGCTAACTATGGCTACACCTTC. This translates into CASSPVMGDQAANYGYTF.

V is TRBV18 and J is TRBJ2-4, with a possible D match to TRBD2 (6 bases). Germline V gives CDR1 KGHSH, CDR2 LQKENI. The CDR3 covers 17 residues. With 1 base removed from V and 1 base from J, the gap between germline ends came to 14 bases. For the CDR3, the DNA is TGTGCCAGCTCACCACGAGTCACAGGAGGGGCCAAAAACATTCAGTACTTC. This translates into CASSPRVTGGAKNIQYF.

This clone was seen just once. The CDR3 DNA sequence: TGTGCCATCAGTTCCGGGACAGGGACACAGCCCCAGCATTTT. As protein: CAISSGTGTQPQHF. The gene calls are TRBV10-3 and TRBJ1-5; TRBD1 agrees at 9 bases. Per the germline V gene, CDR1 is ENHRY and CDR2 is SYGVKD. Losses at the gene ends were 5 bases for V and 7 bases for J; bases not matched to a gene: 6. The CDR3 has 14 residues.

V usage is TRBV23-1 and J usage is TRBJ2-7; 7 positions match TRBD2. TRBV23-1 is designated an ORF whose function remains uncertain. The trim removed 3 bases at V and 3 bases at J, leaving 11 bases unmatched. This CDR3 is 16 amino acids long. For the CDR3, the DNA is TGCGCCAGCAGTCATTTTATAGCGGGCGCCTTCTACGAGCAGTACTTC. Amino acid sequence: CASSHFIAGAFYEQYF.

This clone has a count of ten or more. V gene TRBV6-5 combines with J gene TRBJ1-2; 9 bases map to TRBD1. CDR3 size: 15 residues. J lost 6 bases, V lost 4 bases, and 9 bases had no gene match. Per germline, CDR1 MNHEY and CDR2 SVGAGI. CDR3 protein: CASSSSKGTGNGYTF. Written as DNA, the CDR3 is TGTGCCAGCAGTTCGTCGAAGGGGACAGGGAATGGCTACACCTTC.

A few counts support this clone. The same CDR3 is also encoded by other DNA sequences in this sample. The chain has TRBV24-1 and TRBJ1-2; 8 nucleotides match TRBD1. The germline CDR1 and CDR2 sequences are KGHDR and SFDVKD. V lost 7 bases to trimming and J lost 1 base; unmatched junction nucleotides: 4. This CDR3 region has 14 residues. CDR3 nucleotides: TGTGCCACCAGCCCGGGACAGGTTAACTATGGCTACACCTTC. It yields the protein CATSPGQVNYGYTF.

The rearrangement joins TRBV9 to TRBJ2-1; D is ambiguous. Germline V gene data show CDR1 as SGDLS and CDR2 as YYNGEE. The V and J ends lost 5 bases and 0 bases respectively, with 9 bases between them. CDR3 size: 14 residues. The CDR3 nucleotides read TGTGCCAGCAGTGCGGCTTTCTCCTACAATGAGCAGTTCTTC. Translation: CASSAAFSYNEQFF.

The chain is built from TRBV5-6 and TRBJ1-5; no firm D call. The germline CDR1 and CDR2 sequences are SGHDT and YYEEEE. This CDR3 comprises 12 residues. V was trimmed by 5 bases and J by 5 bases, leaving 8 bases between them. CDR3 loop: CASRVLYQPQHF. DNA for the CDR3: TGTGCCAGCAGGGTGCTATATCAGCCCCAGCATTTT.

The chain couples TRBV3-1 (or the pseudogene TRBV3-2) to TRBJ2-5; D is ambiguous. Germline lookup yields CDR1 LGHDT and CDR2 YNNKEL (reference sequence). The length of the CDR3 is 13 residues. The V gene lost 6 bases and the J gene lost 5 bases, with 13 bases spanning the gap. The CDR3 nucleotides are TGTGCCAGCAGTCCCCCGTCTATTGAGACCCAGTACTTC. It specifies CASSPPSIETQYF.

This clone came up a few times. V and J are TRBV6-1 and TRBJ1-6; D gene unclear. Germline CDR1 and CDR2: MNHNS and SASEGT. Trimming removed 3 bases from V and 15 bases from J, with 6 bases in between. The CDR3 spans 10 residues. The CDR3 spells CASSEEGLHF. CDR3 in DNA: TGTGCCAGCAGTGAGGAGGGCCTCCACTTT.

CDR3: CASSGTGSSAKNIQYF. In nucleotides, the CDR3 is TGTGCCAGCAGTGGGACAGGGTCTTCAGCCAAAAACATTCAGTACTTC. This chain uses TRBV2 with TRBJ2-4; TRBD1 aligns across 8 bases. Germline assignment: CDR1 SNHLY and CDR2 FYNNEI. V was clipped by 4 bases and J by 0 bases; unmatched bases: 5. The CDR3 contains 16 residues.

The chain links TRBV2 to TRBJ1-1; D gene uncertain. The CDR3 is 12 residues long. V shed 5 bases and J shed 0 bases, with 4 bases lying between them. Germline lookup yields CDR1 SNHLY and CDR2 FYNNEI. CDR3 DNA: TGTGCCAGCAGTAACATGAACACTGAAGCTTTCTTT. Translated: CASSNMNTEAFF.

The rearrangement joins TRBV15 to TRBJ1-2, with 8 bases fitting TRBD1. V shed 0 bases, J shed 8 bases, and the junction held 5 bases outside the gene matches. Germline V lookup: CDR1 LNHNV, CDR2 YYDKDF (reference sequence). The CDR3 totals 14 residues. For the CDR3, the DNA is TGTGCCACCAGCAGAGATAGGACAGGGTTCGGCTACACCTTC. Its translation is CATSRDRTGFGYTF.

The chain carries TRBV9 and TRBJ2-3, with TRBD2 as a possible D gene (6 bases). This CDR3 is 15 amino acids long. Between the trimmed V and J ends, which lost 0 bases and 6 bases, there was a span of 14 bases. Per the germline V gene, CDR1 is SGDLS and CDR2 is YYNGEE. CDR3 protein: CASSVGGRMADTQYF. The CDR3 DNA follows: TGTGCCAGCAGCGTAGGGGGGAGGATGGCGGATACGCAGTATTTT.

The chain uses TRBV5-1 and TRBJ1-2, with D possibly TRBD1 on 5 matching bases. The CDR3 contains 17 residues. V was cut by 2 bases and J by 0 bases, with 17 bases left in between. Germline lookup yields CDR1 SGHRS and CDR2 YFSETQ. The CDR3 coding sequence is TGCGCCAGCAGCTTTAACGGGGGAGGACTACCTAACTATGGCTACACCTTC. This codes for CASSFNGGGLPNYGYTF.

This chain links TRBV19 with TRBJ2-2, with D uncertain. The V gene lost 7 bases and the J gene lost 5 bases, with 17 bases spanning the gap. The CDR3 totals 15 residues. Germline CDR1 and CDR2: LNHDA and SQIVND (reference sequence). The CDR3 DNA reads TGTGCCAGTAAAAAGGAGAGCAGAAAGACCGGGGAGCTGTTTTTT. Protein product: CASKKESRKTGELFF.

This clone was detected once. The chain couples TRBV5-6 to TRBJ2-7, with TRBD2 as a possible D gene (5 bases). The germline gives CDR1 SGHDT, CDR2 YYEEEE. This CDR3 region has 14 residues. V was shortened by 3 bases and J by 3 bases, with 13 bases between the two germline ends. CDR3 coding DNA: TGTGCCAGCAGCTCCCCCCGGGGTAGCTACGAGCAGTACTTC. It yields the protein CASSSPRGSYEQYF.

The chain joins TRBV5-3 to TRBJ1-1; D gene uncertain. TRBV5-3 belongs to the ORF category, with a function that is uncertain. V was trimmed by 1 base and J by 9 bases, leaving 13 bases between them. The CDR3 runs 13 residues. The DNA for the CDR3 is TGTGCCAGAAGCTTGAGGAGGACCTCTAAAGCTTTCTTT. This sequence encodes CARSLRRTSKAFF.

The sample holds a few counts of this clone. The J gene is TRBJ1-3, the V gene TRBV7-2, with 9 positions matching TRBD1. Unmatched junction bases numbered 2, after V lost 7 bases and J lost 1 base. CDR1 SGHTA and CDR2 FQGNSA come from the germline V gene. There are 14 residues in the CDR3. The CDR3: CASIDRGSGNTIYF. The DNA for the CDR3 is TGTGCCAGCATCGACAGGGGGTCTGGAAACACCATATATTTT. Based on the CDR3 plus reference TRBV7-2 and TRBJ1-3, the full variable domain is GAGVSQSPSNKVTEKGKDVELRCDPISGHTALYWYRQSLGQGLEFLIYFQGNSAPDKSGLPSDRFSAERTGGSVSTLTIQRTQQEDSAVYLCASIDRGSGNTIYFGEGSWLTVV.

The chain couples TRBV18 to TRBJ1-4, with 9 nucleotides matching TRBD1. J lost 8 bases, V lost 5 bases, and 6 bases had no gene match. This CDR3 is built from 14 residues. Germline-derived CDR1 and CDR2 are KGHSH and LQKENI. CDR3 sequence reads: CASSSDRGNEKLFF. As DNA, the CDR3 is TGTGCCAGCTCATCGGACAGGGGAAACGAAAAACTGTTTTTT.

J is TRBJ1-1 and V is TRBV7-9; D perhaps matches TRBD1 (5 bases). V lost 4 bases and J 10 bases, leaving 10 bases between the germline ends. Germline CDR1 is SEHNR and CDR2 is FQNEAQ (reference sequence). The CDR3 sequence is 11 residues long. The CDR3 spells CASSSGSRAFF. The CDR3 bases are TGTGCCAGCAGCTCAGGGTCGAGAGCTTTCTTT. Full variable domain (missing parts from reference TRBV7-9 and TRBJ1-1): DTGVSQNPRHKITKRGQNVTFRCDPISEHNRLYWYRQTLGQGPEFLTYFQNEAQLEKSRLLSDRFSAERPKGSFSTLEIQRTEQGDSAMYLCASSSGSRAFFGQGTRLTVV.

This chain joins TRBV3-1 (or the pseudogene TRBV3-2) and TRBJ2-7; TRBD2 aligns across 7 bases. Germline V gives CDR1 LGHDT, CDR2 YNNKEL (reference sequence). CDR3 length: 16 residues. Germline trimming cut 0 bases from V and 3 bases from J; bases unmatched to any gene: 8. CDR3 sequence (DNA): TGTGCCAGCAGCCAAGAAAGGACTAGTGGCGACTACGAGCAGTACTTC. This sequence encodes CASSQERTSGDYEQYF.

Written as DNA, the CDR3 is TGCGCCAGCAGCCAAGAACGGGGGGGCCCTGAAGCTTTCTTT. Its translation is CASSQERGGPEAFF. V gene TRBV4-1 combines with J gene TRBJ1-1; weak D call: TRBD1 (6 bases). CDR3 size: 14 residues. Between the trimmed V and J ends, which lost 0 bases and 6 bases, there was a span of 11 bases. Germline assignment: CDR1 MGHRA and CDR2 YSYEKL.

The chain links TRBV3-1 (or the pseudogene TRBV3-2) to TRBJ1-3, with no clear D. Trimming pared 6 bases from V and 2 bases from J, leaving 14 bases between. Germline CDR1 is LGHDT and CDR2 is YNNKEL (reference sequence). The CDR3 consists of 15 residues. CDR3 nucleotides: TGTGCCAGCAGTCCCGGTAGTCTTCCTGGAAACACCATATATTTT. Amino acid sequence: CASSPGSLPGNTIYF.

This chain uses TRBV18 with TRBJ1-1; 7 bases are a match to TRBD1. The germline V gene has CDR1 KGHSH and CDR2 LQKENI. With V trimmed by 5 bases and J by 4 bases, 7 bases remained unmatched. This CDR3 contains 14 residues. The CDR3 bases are TGTGCCAGCTCATCCGACAGGGCCAGCACTGAAGCTTTCTTT. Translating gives CASSSDRASTEAFF.

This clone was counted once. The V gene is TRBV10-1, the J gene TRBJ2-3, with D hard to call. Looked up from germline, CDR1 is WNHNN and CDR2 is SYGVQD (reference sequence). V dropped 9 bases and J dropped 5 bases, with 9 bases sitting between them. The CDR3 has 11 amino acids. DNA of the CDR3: TGCGCCAGTGCCGCCGGAGATACGCAGTATTTT. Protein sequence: CASAAGDTQYF.

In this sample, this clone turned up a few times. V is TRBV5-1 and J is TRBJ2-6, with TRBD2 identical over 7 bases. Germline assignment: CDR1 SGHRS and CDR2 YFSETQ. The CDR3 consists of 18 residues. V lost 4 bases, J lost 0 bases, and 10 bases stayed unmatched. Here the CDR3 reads CASSPLTGGLSGANVLTF. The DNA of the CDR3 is TGCGCCAGCAGCCCCTTGACGGGGGGTCTCTCTGGGGCCAACGTCCTGACTTTC.

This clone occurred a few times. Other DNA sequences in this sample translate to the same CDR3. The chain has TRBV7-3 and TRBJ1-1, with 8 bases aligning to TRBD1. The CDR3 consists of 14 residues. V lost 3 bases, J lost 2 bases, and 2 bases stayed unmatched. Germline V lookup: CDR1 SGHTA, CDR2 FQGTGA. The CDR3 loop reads CASSLTGANTEAFF. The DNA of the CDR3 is TGTGCCAGCAGCTTGACAGGGGCAAACACTGAAGCTTTCTTT.

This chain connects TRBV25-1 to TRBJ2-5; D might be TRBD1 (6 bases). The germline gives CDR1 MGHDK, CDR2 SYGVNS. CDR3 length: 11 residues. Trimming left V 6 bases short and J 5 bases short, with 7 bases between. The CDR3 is CASSDRETQYF. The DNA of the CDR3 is TGTGCCAGCAGCGACAGGGAGACCCAGTACTTC.

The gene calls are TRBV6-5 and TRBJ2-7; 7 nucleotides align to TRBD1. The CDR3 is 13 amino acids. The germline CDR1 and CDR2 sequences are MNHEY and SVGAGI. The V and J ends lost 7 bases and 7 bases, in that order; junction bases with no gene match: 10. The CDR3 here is CASTGTALWEQYF. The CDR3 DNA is TGTGCCAGCACTGGGACAGCTCTCTGGGAGCAGTACTTC.

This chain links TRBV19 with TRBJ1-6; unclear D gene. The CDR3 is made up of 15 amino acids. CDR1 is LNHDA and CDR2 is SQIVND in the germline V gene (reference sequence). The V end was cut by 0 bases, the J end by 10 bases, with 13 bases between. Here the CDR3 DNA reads TGTGCCAGTAGTATAGATCGAGCCCGAGAATCACCCCTCCACTTT. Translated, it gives CASSIDRARESPLHF.